Listed below are T cell receptor beta chains from one sample, sequenced in a study of regulatory T cells in long-lasting Graves disease. TCRdb re-analysed the multiplex PCR reads in MiXCR, keeping a single row per CDR3 protein. The profile shows hundreds of thousands of distinct CDR3 sequences, about 16% of them singletons. These data were likewise used in another study, on T cells in Graves' hyperthyroidism and ophthalmopathy.

The material was peripheral blood mononuclear cells (PBMCs), obtained at new diagnosis, from a patient treated with antithyroid drugs. The receptor source for this set is a middle-aged woman with Graves disease. Each CDR3 is given with its conserved first and last residue. Fields, in order: J gene, clone size, V gene, D gene, CDR3 DNA, CDR3 protein. D genes are given only for firm matches. A clone size is listed for some rows: how often the clone was seen (once, few, many), or a class if it is expanded.

TRBJ2-5 many TRBV11-2 TRBD2 TGTGCCAGCAGACTTTATAGCGGGGTCCAAGAGACCCAGTACTTC CASRLYSGVQETQYF
TRBJ2-2 many TRBV12-3/TRBV12-4 - TGTGCCAGCAGCTTCGGACGTGTTGTTAACACCGGGGAGCTGTTTTTT CASSFGRVVNTGELFF
TRBJ2-1 many TRBV2 - TGTGCCAGCAGCCTTACGTTCAGGAGCTCCTACAATGAGCAGTTCTTC CASSLTFRSSYNEQFF
TRBJ1-2 - TRBV7-9 - TGTGCCAGCAGCTTGGAACAGGAGTTGTTTCTTTATGGCTACACCTTC CASSLEQELFLYGYTF
TRBJ2-5 - TRBV9 - TGTGCCAGCAGCGTAGTGGCGGTTGGGGAGACCCAGTACTTC CASSVVAVGETQYF
TRBJ2-5 many TRBV12-3/TRBV12-4 - TGTGCCAGCAGTTTTGAGGTAGAGTCGGAGACCCAGTACTTC CASSFEVESETQYF
TRBJ2-5 few TRBV10-3 TRBD2 TGTGCCGCGAGGACTAGCGGGGGGGAAGAGACCCAGTACTTC CAARTSGGEETQYF
TRBJ2-2 many TRBV20-1 TRBD2 TGCAGTGCTAGAGGTAGCGGGGGCCAGAACACCGGGGAGCTGTTTTTT CSARGSGGQNTGELFF
TRBJ1-1 many TRBV10-3 - TGTGCCATCAGTGGTTACGAGAACACTGAAGCTTTCTTT CAISGYENTEAFF
TRBJ2-6 - TRBV6-1 - TGTGCCAGCGAGGGCCCTGGAATCTCTGGGGCCAACGTCCTGACTTTC CASEGPGISGANVLTF
TRBJ1-2 - TRBV7-6 TRBD1 TGTGCCAGCAGCGAAGGGTGGACAGGGGATGGCTACACCTTC CASSEGWTGDGYTF
TRBJ1-6 - TRBV3-1 TRBD1 TGTGCCAGCAGCCTTTCCGGGACAGATAATTCACCCCTCCACTTT CASSLSGTDNSPLHF
TRBJ2-3 few TRBV9 - TGTGCCAGCAGCGTAGCAACGAGGGGATCATTTGTAGATACGCAGTATTTT CASSVATRGSFVDTQYF
TRBJ2-3 many TRBV28 - TGTGCCAGCAGGGCCGCAGGGAGCAGCACAGATACGCAGTATTTT CASRAAGSSTDTQYF